A selection of T cell receptor beta chains follows, all from one sample in a study of blood T cell repertoires in COVID-19. Libraries were prepared by immunoSEQ multiplex PCR; TCRdb keeps only in-frame clonotypes and omits some of them. This table has about 80,000 clones, around 90% appearing once. Sample: peripheral blood. Source of these receptors: a woman at least 80 years old with active or convalescent COVID-19. The conserved cysteine and the conserved F or W are not part of the CDR3 here. D genes are given only for firm matches. Not every row has a clone size; where given, it reads once, few, many or a size class.

clone_size: -
d_call: -
v_call: TRBV6-5
j_call: TRBJ1-5
cdr3_aa: ASSTNPTSNQPQH

clone_size: -
d_call: -
v_call: TRBV7-9
j_call: TRBJ2-7
cdr3_aa: ASSLSVIYEQY

clone_size: -
d_call: -
v_call: TRBV19
j_call: TRBJ1-6
cdr3_aa: ASKRAGNSPLH

clone_size: -
d_call: TRBD1
v_call: TRBV9
j_call: TRBJ1-1
cdr3_aa: ASSVVGQGTEAF

clone_size: -
d_call: TRBD2
v_call: TRBV6-2/TRBV6-3
j_call: TRBJ2-3
cdr3_aa: ASSSGTSGRSWTQY

clone_size: -
d_call: -
v_call: TRBV6-5
j_call: TRBJ1-5
cdr3_aa: AGSGSGGRQPQH

clone_size: -
d_call: -
v_call: TRBV19
j_call: TRBJ1-1
cdr3_aa: ASSVQGGDTEAF

clone_size: -
d_call: -
v_call: TRBV11-2
j_call: TRBJ2-7
cdr3_aa: ASSLSREVWQY

clone_size: few
d_call: -
v_call: TRBV28
j_call: TRBJ1-1
cdr3_aa: ASSNWATDSF

clone_size: -
d_call: -
v_call: TRBV21-1
j_call: TRBJ1-1
cdr3_aa: ASISLMNTEAF

clone_size: -
d_call: -
v_call: TRBV19
j_call: TRBJ1-4
cdr3_aa: ASKDRDYEKLF

clone_size: -
d_call: -
v_call: TRBV7-2
j_call: TRBJ1-6
cdr3_aa: ASSPRQGWSPLH

clone_size: -
d_call: -
v_call: TRBV7-2
j_call: TRBJ2-3
cdr3_aa: ASSDPGGTDTQY

clone_size: -
d_call: TRBD1
v_call: TRBV27
j_call: TRBJ2-7
cdr3_aa: ASSLGQGRTYEQY

clone_size: -
d_call: TRBD1
v_call: TRBV19
j_call: TRBJ1-1
cdr3_aa: ASSSGTSGGSLFTEAF

clone_size: -
d_call: TRBD2
v_call: TRBV5-1
j_call: TRBJ2-2
cdr3_aa: ASSLSGRSVTGELF

clone_size: -
d_call: TRBD1
v_call: TRBV28
j_call: TRBJ2-5
cdr3_aa: ASSLAGGSQETQY

clone_size: few
d_call: TRBD2
v_call: TRBV4-3
j_call: TRBJ2-1
cdr3_aa: ASSQDRRTSGGTEQF

clone_size: few
d_call: TRBD1
v_call: TRBV5-1
j_call: TRBJ1-5
cdr3_aa: ASSFTGDSNQPQH

clone_size: -
d_call: TRBD1
v_call: TRBV18
j_call: TRBJ1-1
cdr3_aa: ASSLAPPGTGGSTEAF

clone_size: -
d_call: -
v_call: TRBV14
j_call: TRBJ2-1
cdr3_aa: ASSPGLLNEQF

clone_size: -
d_call: -
v_call: TRBV4-2
j_call: TRBJ1-5
cdr3_aa: AGYPGGRGFVQPQH

clone_size: -
d_call: -
v_call: TRBV9
j_call: TRBJ2-1
cdr3_aa: ASSVEIAAFDEQF

clone_size: -
d_call: TRBD2
v_call: TRBV10-3
j_call: TRBJ2-5
cdr3_aa: AIRGATSGVQETQY

clone_size: -
d_call: -
v_call: TRBV5-4
j_call: TRBJ2-1
cdr3_aa: ASSFRQDNEQF

clone_size: -
d_call: TRBD1
v_call: TRBV19
j_call: TRBJ1-1
cdr3_aa: ASSLGQGAGENTEAF

clone_size: -
d_call: -
v_call: TRBV7-2
j_call: TRBJ2-7
cdr3_aa: ASRLEVDSYEQY

clone_size: -
d_call: -
v_call: TRBV24-1
j_call: TRBJ2-5
cdr3_aa: ATSAPQGETQY

clone_size: -
d_call: TRBD2
v_call: TRBV6-5
j_call: TRBJ2-7
cdr3_aa: ASAGGAYEQY

clone_size: -
d_call: -
v_call: TRBV29-1
j_call: TRBJ1-5
cdr3_aa: SVVVQGSNQPQH

clone_size: -
d_call: TRBD2
v_call: TRBV27
j_call: TRBJ2-1
cdr3_aa: ASSFGGRAGNEQF

clone_size: -
d_call: -
v_call: TRBV7-2
j_call: TRBJ1-5
cdr3_aa: ASSLGLNNQPQH

clone_size: -
d_call: -
v_call: TRBV28
j_call: TRBJ1-5
cdr3_aa: ASSTRRNQPQH

clone_size: -
d_call: TRBD2
v_call: TRBV27
j_call: TRBJ2-3
cdr3_aa: ASSRPTSGLIGTQY

clone_size: -
d_call: -
v_call: TRBV5-1
j_call: TRBJ2-7
cdr3_aa: ASSLGGNSYEQY

clone_size: few
d_call: -
v_call: TRBV28
j_call: TRBJ2-7
cdr3_aa: ASRFLQGNEQY

clone_size: once
d_call: TRBD1
v_call: TRBV28
j_call: TRBJ1-4
cdr3_aa: ASSFPQGALPNEKLF

clone_size: few
d_call: TRBD1
v_call: TRBV24-1
j_call: TRBJ1-2
cdr3_aa: ATSGGTDIYGYT

clone_size: once
d_call: -
v_call: TRBV7-9
j_call: TRBJ1-2
cdr3_aa: ASSLSDTGNYGYT

clone_size: -
d_call: TRBD1
v_call: TRBV5-1
j_call: TRBJ2-2
cdr3_aa: ASSLQGPQTGELF

clone_size: -
d_call: -
v_call: TRBV6-1
j_call: TRBJ1-2
cdr3_aa: ASSDSMGRGGYT

clone_size: -
d_call: -
v_call: TRBV25-1
j_call: TRBJ1-2
cdr3_aa: ASSEGLSYGYT

clone_size: -
d_call: -
v_call: TRBV7-2
j_call: TRBJ1-6
cdr3_aa: ASNLGHRDSPLH

clone_size: -
d_call: -
v_call: TRBV6-1
j_call: TRBJ1-1
cdr3_aa: ASSDQRGNTEAF

clone_size: -
d_call: TRBD1
v_call: TRBV7-2
j_call: TRBJ1-3
cdr3_aa: ASSLLTGAGNTIY

clone_size: -
d_call: TRBD2
v_call: TRBV10-3
j_call: TRBJ2-3
cdr3_aa: AIRSSGISTDTQY

clone_size: once
d_call: TRBD1
v_call: TRBV6-5
j_call: TRBJ1-1
cdr3_aa: ASTALTGTGEAF

clone_size: -
d_call: TRBD2
v_call: TRBV28
j_call: TRBJ2-2
cdr3_aa: ASSLSPPGGAGELF

clone_size: -
d_call: -
v_call: TRBV5-1
j_call: TRBJ1-1
cdr3_aa: ASSFDRRNTEAF

clone_size: -
d_call: -
v_call: TRBV28
j_call: TRBJ1-1
cdr3_aa: ASSLFPGLNTEAF

clone_size: -
d_call: TRBD1
v_call: TRBV13
j_call: TRBJ1-1
cdr3_aa: ASSLRPPQGAGTEAF

clone_size: -
d_call: TRBD2
v_call: TRBV7-6
j_call: TRBJ2-2
cdr3_aa: ASSSRWGTSADGYTGELF